This T cell receptor (beta chain) was obtained from a study of cytomegalovirus exposure and HLA in healthy donors (dated by TCRdb to between 2016 and 2019). About the study as a whole: According to an earlier analysis of several hundred of the donors, about 179 million T cells yielded over 100 million unique TCR beta sequences and less than 300 Gb of sequence data. An early release that covered about 600 HLA-typed donors contained approximately 320 gigabases of sequencing data and tens of millions of unique TCR sequences. The genetic ancestry cluster associated with self-reported Caucasian donors included 81% of the 300 to 450 genotyped donors. The study was designed to test whether signatures of past pathogen exposure could be identified by cataloging public T cell receptors. The T cell repertoires of around 730 subjects were profiled by immunosequencing and related to cytomegalovirus serostatus. Along with the roughly 610-subject first cohort, a separate validation cohort of about 110 different subjects was used. High-throughput TCR immunosequencing, statistical association of individual TCRs with disease status, and machine learning were combined to predict cytomegalovirus infection status. A later analysis re-analyzed previously published TCR beta repertoires from hundreds of donors and added high-resolution HLA genotyping to study TCR occurrence patterns. Rather than drawing on any new phenotypic data, the later analysis identified candidate immune exposures from TCR beta sequences and the way those sequences occurred across donors. An earlier analysis of 450 to 750 of the donors used high-throughput TCR beta sequencing to judge whether each TCR beta V gene segment behaved as functional or pseudogenic. Donor age, sex, ethnicity and CMV serostatus were collected together with the repertoire data. A later genetic analysis used genome-wide SNP genotypes for about 65% of the 666 donors, treating that subset as a discovery cohort. All discovery cohort repertoires had been generated using a single sequencing platform. HLA typing included class I and class II loci at four-digit resolution. Typing coverage varied by locus: roughly 629-630 donors for A, B, C, DRB1 and DQB1; 522 for DQA1; more than 600 for DPA1; approximately 450 for DPB1. Four to six DR-DQ haplotypes were handled as single units for association and clustering because linkage in the cohort was strong. Across approximately 420 genotyped donors of the cohort, an average of about 240,000 unique TCR beta nucleotide sequences per donor were sequenced, and 15% to 20% of those sequences were non-productive.

Overall study outcomes, separate from this receptor: In a later analysis, HLA-associated TCR beta chains showed more clonal expansion and lower generation probabilities than non-associated chains that were equally common. In a later analysis, most CMV-associated TCR beta chains were found to appear HLA-restricted, with HLA associations seemingly driven largely by CMV exposure. Some IMGT-functional V segments, including TRBV6-2 and TRBV6-3, could not be distinguished by the 87-base-pair reads and were therefore excluded. Several of the top co-occurrence clusters appeared to be linked to parvovirus B19, influenza, CMV and Epstein-Barr virus, according to a later analysis. In a later analysis, around 17,000 TCR beta sequences were associated with specific HLA alleles at a false discovery rate of 0.05. While some public TCRs were present in many individuals, most TCR sequences turned up only very rarely across donors. A later genetic analysis associated a missense DCLRE1C variant with V-gene and J-gene trimming of TCR beta chains, and an independent cohort replicated the association. The presence/absence analyses assumed that sequencing depth was roughly uniform across donors, and that assumption may not be true. Because some donors lacked HLA typing at each locus, the association tests relied only on the typed subset. When HLA alleles, especially DR and DQ, strongly co-occurred, attributing TCR associations to individual alleles was difficult. In a later analysis, TCR association rates were found to vary across HLA loci, with the most associated TCRs seen for DRB1 alleles and the fewest for HLA-C alleles. The classifier was reported to diagnose cytomegalovirus status with high specificity and sensitivity in both the original cohort and the validation cohort. It was suggested by the authors that the approach could potentially be generalized to other disease states and immunological phenotypes. According to a later genetic analysis, donors in an Asian-associated ancestry cluster had fewer N-insertions in productive TCRs than the roughly 660-donor mean. In the study, roughly 160 TCR beta chains were listed as associated with cytomegalovirus. In this cohort, only TCR beta chains were sequenced, and detectable features were limited by the absence of alpha or paired-chain data. In vitro tests confirmed that a few of the cytomegalovirus-associated TCR beta chains recognize cytomegalovirus antigens. The sequencing pipeline was judged likely to have produced a cluster of highly shared sequence variants as a technical artifact. Linkage disequilibrium might explain the correlated functional status among segregating V segments, but an unknown experimental factor could not be ruled out. The earlier analysis of 587 of the donors excluded around 17 rarely observed V segments, including chromosome 9 orphons, because counts were too low. Broadly in line with IMGT annotations, most TCR beta V segments showed up in productive rearrangements about 90% or about 30% of the time in an earlier analysis of several hundred of the donors. The only immune exposure information available for the cohort was CMV serostatus. A further reported finding was that TCR beta sequences accurately predicted the HLA-A and HLA-B alleles for most subjects in the first cohort.

V and J are truncated by 5 bases and 10 bases respectively, leaving an intervening sequence of 14 bases. Per the germline V gene (reference sequence), LNHDA is the CDR1 and SQIVND is the CDR2. The CDR3, from cysteine to phenylalanine, totals 12 residues. This entry keeps only the CDR3 DNA: 36 bases, framed from base 1. The method behind the library was the immunoSEQ multiplex PCR assay. The multiplex PCR relied on a mix of 60 forward primers for TCR Vbeta segments and 13 reverse primers for TCR Jbeta segments. The CDR3 region of rearranged TCR beta genes was amplified from genomic DNA with a multiplex PCR assay. The Illumina HiSeq System was used to sequence the amplified TCR beta libraries as 87-base-pair reads. The paper's processing steps were these. In a later analysis, around 80 million unique TCR beta chains were counted across the 500 to 850 repertoires, and around 10 million of these chains were shared by at least two donors. Raw reads were error-corrected and collapsed into unique sequences by a nearest-neighbor algorithm in which closely related sequences were merged to remove PCR and sequencing errors. V, D and J gene segments were assigned by aligning CDR3 sequences to IMGT reference sequences. For a sequence to be retained, a match of at least six nucleotides was required to both a V gene segment and a J gene segment. A rearrangement was called productive if the CDR3 had no stop codons and remained in frame with V and J, and every other rearrangement was called non-productive. Following IMGT convention, CDR3 was defined as the stretch from the second conserved V-encoded cysteine to the conserved J-encoded phenylalanine. The earlier analysis of about 570 of the donors excluded any sequence lacking an unambiguous match to a single V gene segment. An earlier analysis of fewer than 750 of the donors classified V segments as functional when productive rearrangements were above 56.7% and as segregating when the standard deviation between donors was above 5%. A statistical classification framework was built to diagnose cytomegalovirus status from the catalog of TCR beta chain sequences. In a later analysis, TCR nucleotide sequences were compared against IMGT/GENE-DB human TR gene sequences so that V and J genes could be assigned. Using the TCRdist pipeline, a later analysis assigned CDR3 sequences along with most-parsimonious VDJ recombination scenarios. In a later analysis, each TCR beta chain was defined by its CDR3 amino acid sequence together with its V-gene family, and reads lacking a unique V-gene family were excluded. In a later analysis, fewer than 600 highly shared, low-generation-probability nucleotide sequences were removed to address suspected cross-contamination and a sequencing artifact. For each public chain, a later analysis derived a clonal expansion index from normalized ranks of inferred template counts within each repertoire. In a later analysis, generation probabilities were computed with a VDJ recombination model fitted to out-of-frame rearrangements, and the resulting probabilities were checked against IGoR. In a later analysis, TCR-TCR, TCR-HLA and TCR-CMV co-occurrence was scored with hypergeometric tests, and a repertoire-size bias correction was applied to TCR pairs. To estimate false discovery rates, a later analysis permuted the HLA or CMV assignments 20 times. A later analysis grouped co-occurring TCRs with DBSCAN, adding TCRdist sequence similarity when clustering within HLA-allele-positive subsets. Co-occurrence clustering excluded repertoires with fewer than 30,000 or more than 120,000 public chains, plus five with anomalous nucleotide sharing. TCRdb's version of the immuneACCESS table is confined to in-frame rearrangements and falls short of the full clone set. An unresolved V gene accounts for under half of the shortfall where checked; the remainder is of unknown origin. V and J calls and clone size come straight from that table; D and trimming were deduced from the DNA. A total of about 200,000 clones appear in this sample, more than 70% of them only once. 1.1% of the sample comes from the top ten.

The cohort comprised fewer than 750 healthy bone marrow donors. At the time of sampling, every cohort member was nominally healthy, though immune exposures that went unrecorded were likely present. The donor was CMV seronegative and was included in the group of hundreds of seronegative cohort members. A peripheral blood sample was provided by each donor, and peripheral blood mononuclear cells were used for TCR beta sequencing. The Qiagen DNeasy Blood Extraction Kit was used to extract genomic DNA from the blood cell samples. Concerning this clone itself: Its antigen target is currently unknown. No base qualities exist here, and no much larger clone lies one base off it.

The chain links TRBV19 with TRBJ1-1; the D gene is possibly TRBD1, with 5 bases matching. The specimen sequenced was PBMCs. The sequence was collected from a woman aged 40 to 50 in good health and CMV-seronegative. CDR3 reads: CASSQGSSGAFF. The DNA reads TGTGCCAGTAGTCAGGGCTCGTCGGGAGCTTTCTTT.